This entry is about one TCR beta chain. Its specificity is not known. The data originate from a study of vaccination and CD4 T cells after COVID-19. About the study: Investigators took post-vaccine samples a median about 65 days after dose two, within a range of 14 to 241. Findings and limits, study-wide: A nonsignificant rise from about 20 to 38 was seen in the median number of SARS-CoV-2-reactive clonotypes.

Sample treatment: approximately nine-day PBMC culture with coronavirus spike peptide pools or control peptides (ViraFEST assay). All positive PCR tests were dated between March and December 2020, predating US Alpha, Beta and Delta variants. Once obtained from cultured CD4+ T cells, the DNA was sequenced using the Oncomine TCR Beta short-read assay. TCRdb passed the PCR reads through MiXCR, listing each CDR3 protein once. The sample has some 21,000 distinct CDR3 sequences; roughly half are singletons. The V end lost 2 bases, the J end lost 0 bases, and 12 bases lay between the germline ends. Per the germline V gene, CDR1 is MNHNS and CDR2 is SASEGT. The CDR3 covers 16 residues.

The sample was CD4+ T cells from blood, cultured in vitro, taken before SARS-CoV-2 vaccination. This chain links TRBV6-1 with TRBJ2-3; a weak D match, TRBD1 (5 bases). The source of this sequence is a human donor who had recovered from COVID-19. The CDR3, as DNA: TGTGCCAGCAGTGAACTGGGGCAGGCTAGCACAGATACGCAGTATTTT. It is translated as CASSELGQASTDTQYF.